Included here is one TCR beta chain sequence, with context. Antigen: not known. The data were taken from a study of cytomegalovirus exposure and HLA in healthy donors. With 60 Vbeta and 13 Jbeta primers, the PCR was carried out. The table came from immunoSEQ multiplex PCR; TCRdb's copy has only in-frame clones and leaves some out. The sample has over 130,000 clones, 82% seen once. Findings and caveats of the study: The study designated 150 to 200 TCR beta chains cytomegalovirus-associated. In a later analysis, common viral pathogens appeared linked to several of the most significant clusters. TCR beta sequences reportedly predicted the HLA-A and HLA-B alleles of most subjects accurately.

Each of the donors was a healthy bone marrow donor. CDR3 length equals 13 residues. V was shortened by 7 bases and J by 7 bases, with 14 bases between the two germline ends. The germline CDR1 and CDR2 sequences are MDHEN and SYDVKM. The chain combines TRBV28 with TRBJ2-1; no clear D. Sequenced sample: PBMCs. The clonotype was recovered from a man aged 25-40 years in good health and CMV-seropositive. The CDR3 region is CASIRGGGNEQFF. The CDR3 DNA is TGTGCCAGCATAAGAGGCGGTGGTAATGAGCAGTTCTTC.